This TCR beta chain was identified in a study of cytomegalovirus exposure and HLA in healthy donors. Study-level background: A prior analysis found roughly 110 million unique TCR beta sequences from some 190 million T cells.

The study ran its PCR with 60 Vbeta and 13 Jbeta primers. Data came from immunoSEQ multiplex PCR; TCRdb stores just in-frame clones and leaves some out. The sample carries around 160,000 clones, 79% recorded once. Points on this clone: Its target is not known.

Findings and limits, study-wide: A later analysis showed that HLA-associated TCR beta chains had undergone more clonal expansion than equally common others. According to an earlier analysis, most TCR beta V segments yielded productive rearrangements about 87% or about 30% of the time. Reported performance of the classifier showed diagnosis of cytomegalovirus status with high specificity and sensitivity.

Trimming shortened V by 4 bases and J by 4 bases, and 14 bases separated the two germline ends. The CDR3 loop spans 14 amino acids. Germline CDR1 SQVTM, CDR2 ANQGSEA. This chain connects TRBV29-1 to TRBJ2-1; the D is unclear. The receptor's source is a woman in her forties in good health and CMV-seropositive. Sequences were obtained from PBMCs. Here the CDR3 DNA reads TGCAGCGTTGGTGTCAGGAAATATTACAATGAGCAGTTCTTC. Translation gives CSVGVRKYYNEQFF.